This T cell receptor (beta chain) was captured in a study of cytomegalovirus exposure and HLA in healthy donors. V lost 8 bases and J lost 8; bases outside the gene matches: 6. Germline V gene data show CDR1 as ENHRY and CDR2 as SYGVKD. This CDR3 contains 14 residues. The PCR used 60 Vbeta and 13 Jbeta primers. The repertoire was sequenced with immunoSEQ multiplex PCR; TCRdb's copy has only in-frame clones and lacks some. The sample comprises 160,000 or so clones, just under 80% of which are singletons, and about 7.7% rests with the top ten. The sequenced material came from PBMCs. The sequence came from a woman between 40 and 55 years old in good health and CMV-seropositive. This chain links TRBV10-3 with TRBJ1-6, with 10 nucleotides matching TRBD1. CDR3 protein: CAISLGTGDSPLHF. DNA of the CDR3: TGTGCCATCTCCCTCGGGACAGGGGATTCACCCCTCCACTTT.